This T cell receptor (beta chain) was identified during a study of ipilimumab plus nivolumab after autologous stem cell transplantation. Study-level information: Typical patient got 5 ipilimumab doses and about eight nivolumab doses (median).

This CDR3 is built from 13 residues. CDR1 is SEHNR, CDR2 FQNEAQ, per germline (reference sequence). Patients got ipilimumab 1 mg/kg beginning 14 to 28 days post-transplant. Some clones are missing from TCRdb's copy, which holds only in-frame ones; the method was immunoSEQ multiplex PCR. The table lists approximately 12,000 clones, 60% to 80% of them singletons, with 28% in the top ten. The TCR comes from a male donor with diffuse large B-cell lymphoma. The sample in question was PBMCs, obtained in a trial of ipilimumab plus nivolumab as post-transplant consolidation. The chain employs TRBV7-9 and TRBJ2-5; D uncertain. The tail of the sequence fits TRBJ2-7 better, so the J call may be wrong. The chain's CDR3 is CASSRGPSYEQYF. CDR3 nucleotide sequence: TGTGCCAGCAGCCGAGGACCGTCCTACGAGCAGTACTTC.